The clone carrying this T cell receptor (beta chain) appeared many times. This sample's time point: newly diagnosed GD, antithyroid drugs for less than 3 months. The TCR library was made from RNA extracted from PBMCs. With iRepertoire HTBI primers and Arm-PCR of CDR3 regions, TCR beta libraries were built. TCRdb passed the multiplex PCR reads through MiXCR, listing each CDR3 protein once. The profile shows under 700,000 distinct CDR3 sequences, more than 15% of them singletons. The sample is drawn from a study of regulatory T cells in long-lasting Graves disease. Germline V gene lookup returns CDR1 SNHLY and CDR2 FYNNEI. V was clipped by 5 bases and J by 6 bases; unmatched bases: 3. The CDR3 length is 12 residues. The same specimen was also included in a second study, on T cells in Graves' hyperthyroidism and ophthalmopathy.

The source of this sequence is a woman aged 35-65 years with Graves disease. The gene calls are TRBV2 and TRBJ1-1, with 7 bases fitting TRBD1. The material sequenced was peripheral blood mononuclear cells (PBMCs), taken at new diagnosis, from a patient treated with antithyroid drugs. This chain's CDR3 is CASSHRGSEAFF. The CDR3 nucleotides read TGTGCCAGCAGTCACAGGGGCTCTGAAGCTTTCTTT.